Listed here are 6 T cell receptor beta chains from one sample, sequenced in a study of control samples from healthy donors and cancer patients. The repertoire was sequenced with immunoSEQ multiplex PCR; TCRdb's copy has only in-frame clones and lacks some. The table lists some 56,000 clones, 85% to 95% of them singletons, with less than 3% in the top ten. Specimen: blood. The receptors here all came from a young man in good health.

This clone was detected once. V is TRBV15 and J is TRBJ1-2, with 8 bases matching TRBD1. This CDR3 comprises 14 residues. V gave up 3 bases and J gave up 0 bases; unmatched junction bases: 0. Germline V gene lookup returns CDR1 LNHNV and CDR2 YYDKDF (reference sequence). The CDR3 DNA follows: TGTGCCACCAGCAGGGACAGGGCTAACTATGGCTACACCTTC. This codes for CATSRDRANYGYTF.

CDR3 sequence reads: CASSFRGTPYEQYF. The CDR3, as DNA: TGTGCCAGCAGTTTTCGGGGGACCCCCTACGAGCAGTACTTC. This chain joins TRBV28 and TRBJ2-7; D is possibly TRBD2 (6 bases). Trimming stripped 3 bases from V and 2 bases from J, with 11 bases between. The CDR3 is 14 amino acids. Germline V gene lookup returns CDR1 MDHEN and CDR2 SYDVKM.

This chain's CDR3 is CASSGAGGAENTEAFF. CDR3 bases: TGCGCCAGCAGTGGGGCAGGGGGAGCCGAAAACACTGAAGCTTTCTTT. The gene calls are TRBV10-1 and TRBJ1-1; 7 bases are a match to TRBD1. V gave up 4 bases and J gave up 2 bases; unmatched junction bases: 10. Germline lookup yields CDR1 WNHNN and CDR2 SYGVQD (reference sequence). The CDR3 has 16 residues.

This chain uses TRBV7-3 with TRBJ2-2; D may be TRBD2 (5 bases). The CDR3 covers 14 residues. With 2 bases removed from V and 4 bases from J, the gap between germline ends came to 8 bases. The V gene's germline CDR1 is SGHTA and CDR2 FQGTGA. As DNA, the CDR3 is TGTGCCAGCAGCTTAGATCGGGGCACCGGGGAGCTGTTTTTT. It specifies CASSLDRGTGELFF.

The V gene is TRBV18, the J gene TRBJ1-3; TRBD1 might be the D (5 bases). The CDR3 is made up of 16 amino acids. In germline, CDR1 is KGHSH, CDR2 LQKENI. Trimming removed 1 base from V and 4 bases from J, with 14 bases in between. The CDR3 reads CASSPRAQGSGNTIYF. The CDR3, as DNA: TGTGCCAGCTCACCACGCGCCCAGGGATCGGGAAACACCATATATTTT.

The chain combines TRBV21-1 with TRBJ2-5; TRBD1 reflects the table's D call only, with no check against the DNA. TRBV21-1 is deemed a pseudogene. The CDR3 spans 17 residues. The CDR3 loop reads CASSKVRDREGQETQYF. CDR3 bases: TGTGCCAGCAGCAAAGTCAGGGACAGGGAGGGCCAAGAGACCCAGTACTTC.